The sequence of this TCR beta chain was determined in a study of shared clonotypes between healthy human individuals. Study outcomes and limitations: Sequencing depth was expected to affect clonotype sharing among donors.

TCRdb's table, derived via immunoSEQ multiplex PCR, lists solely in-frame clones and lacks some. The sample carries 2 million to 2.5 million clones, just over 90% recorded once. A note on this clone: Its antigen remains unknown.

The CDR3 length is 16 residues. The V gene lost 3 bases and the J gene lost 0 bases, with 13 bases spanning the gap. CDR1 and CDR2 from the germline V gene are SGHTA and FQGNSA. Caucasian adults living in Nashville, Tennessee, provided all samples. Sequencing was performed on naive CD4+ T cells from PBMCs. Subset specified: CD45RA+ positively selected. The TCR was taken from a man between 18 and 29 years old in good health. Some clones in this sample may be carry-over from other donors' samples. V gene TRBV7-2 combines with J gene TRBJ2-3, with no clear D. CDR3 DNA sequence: TGTGCCAGCAGCTTGTATGGAGTTTCTAGCACAGATACGCAGTATTTT. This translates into CASSLYGVSSTDTQYF.